This T cell receptor beta chain emerged from a study of OX40 agonist ivuxolimab in advanced cancers. Of note for this clone: Its antigen is as yet unknown.

The V gene's germline CDR1 is LNHDA and CDR2 SQIVND (reference sequence). The CDR3 is made up of 17 amino acids. Trimming removed 1 base from V and 2 bases from J, with 18 bases in between. Study-level points and caveats: Among expanded peripheral T cells, antigen specificity went undetermined.

Patients with a history of autoimmune disease or on systemic immunosuppression were excluded. Method: immunoSEQ multiplex PCR; TCRdb's copy keeps in-frame clones and lacks some. The sample carries 70,000 or so clones, more than 75% recorded once. The V and J genes are TRBV19 and TRBJ2-7; either TRBD1 or TRBD2 may fit D (5 bases each). The receptor comes from an adult with an advanced solid tumor such as melanoma, head and neck, liver or kidney cancer. Source: CD4+ or CD8+ T cells sorted from blood, taken in a trial of the OX40 agonist ivuxolimab. The CDR3 DNA reads as TGTGCCAGTAGTATAGTGGGGGAGCGGTTTCAAACCTACGAGCAGTACTTC. As protein: CASSIVGERFQTYEQYF.